One and the same sample provided the 8 T cell receptor beta chains below, sequenced in a study of T cell responses to AZD1222 COVID-19 vaccine. Sequenced by immunoSEQ multiplex PCR; TCRdb stores in-frame clones only, minus some. Of more than 150,000 clones listed, 94% were seen once; the top ten hold 1.6%. The sequenced sample was peripheral blood, obtained 28 days after the second AZD1222 dose. These receptors were taken from an adult who received the AZD1222 COVID-19 vaccine.

The chain links TRBV12-3 or TRBV12-4 to TRBJ1-5; D uncertain. V was clipped by 3 bases and J by 6 bases, with 9 bases between them. This CDR3 is 13 amino acids long. The CDR3 DNA sequence: TGTGCCAGCAGTTTCCCAGGATCTCAGCCCCAGCATTTT. This translates into CASSFPGSQPQHF.

In DNA form, the CDR3 reads TGTGCCAGCCAGACGGAAGCAACTGGCTACACCTTC. Translating gives CASQTEATGYTF. This rearrangement joins TRBV9 to TRBJ1-2; no clear D gene. The CDR3 is 12 residues long. Trimming took 7 bases from V and 7 from J, leaving 14 bases between them. Germline-derived CDR1 and CDR2 are SGDLS and YYNGEE.

The CDR3 is CASRNYGGPTNQPQHF. CDR3 bases: TGTGCCAGCAGAAACTATGGGGGGCCTACCAATCAGCCCCAGCATTTT. The V call is TRBV5-8, the J call TRBJ1-5, with D possibly matching TRBD1 (6 bases). Germline V lookup: CDR1 SGHTS, CDR2 YDEGEE. This CDR3 comprises 16 residues. V was clipped by 5 bases and J by 3 bases, with 18 bases between them.

This chain links TRBV28 with TRBJ2-7, with D hard to call. The CDR3 contains 12 residues. Between the trimmed V and J ends, which lost 2 bases and 3 bases, there was a span of 5 bases. Germline loops: CDR1 MDHEN, CDR2 SYDVKM. The CDR3 DNA is TGTGCCAGCAGTTTAGGATTCTACGAGCAGTACTTC. Its translation: CASSLGFYEQYF.

The chain is built from TRBV3-1 (or the pseudogene TRBV3-2) and TRBJ2-1; TRBD1 agrees at 7 bases. V was clipped by 1 base and J by 4 bases; unmatched bases: 4. This CDR3 has 15 amino acids. Germline CDR1 LGHDT, CDR2 YNNKEL (reference sequence). Written as DNA, the CDR3 is TGTGCCAGCAGCCAAGGAACAGGGGCATACAATGAGCAGTTCTTC. It specifies CASSQGTGAYNEQFF.

V gene TRBV10-3 combines with J gene TRBJ2-3, with D perhaps matching TRBD2 (6 bases). With 10 bases removed from V and 3 bases from J, the gap between germline ends came to 14 bases. The CDR3 has 13 residues. CDR1 and CDR2 from the germline V gene are ENHRY and SYGVKD. CDR3 nucleotide sequence: TGTGCCACCTCGACTAGAGGGACAGATACGCAGTATTTT. It encodes CATSTRGTDTQYF.

This chain joins TRBV6-1 and TRBJ1-1, with unresolved D. The CDR3 spans 15 residues. V was cut by 1 base and J by 4 bases, with 13 bases left in between. Germline V gene lookup returns CDR1 MNHNS and CDR2 SASEGT. CDR3 sequence (DNA): TGTGCCAGCAGTGAAGATACTGGGTTAGGCACTGAAGCTTTCTTT. Amino acids: CASSEDTGLGTEAFF.

The rearrangement joins TRBV27 to TRBJ1-1; the match to TRBD1 covers 12 bases. Germline V gene sequence: CDR1 MNHEY, CDR2 SMNVEV (reference sequence). After removal of 7 bases from V and 6 bases from J, the junction contained 6 bases not matched to a gene. This CDR3 has 14 residues. The CDR3 coding sequence is TGTGCCAGCACCACGGGACAGGGGGCGTCTGAAGCTTTCTTT. Encoded protein: CASTTGQGASEAFF.